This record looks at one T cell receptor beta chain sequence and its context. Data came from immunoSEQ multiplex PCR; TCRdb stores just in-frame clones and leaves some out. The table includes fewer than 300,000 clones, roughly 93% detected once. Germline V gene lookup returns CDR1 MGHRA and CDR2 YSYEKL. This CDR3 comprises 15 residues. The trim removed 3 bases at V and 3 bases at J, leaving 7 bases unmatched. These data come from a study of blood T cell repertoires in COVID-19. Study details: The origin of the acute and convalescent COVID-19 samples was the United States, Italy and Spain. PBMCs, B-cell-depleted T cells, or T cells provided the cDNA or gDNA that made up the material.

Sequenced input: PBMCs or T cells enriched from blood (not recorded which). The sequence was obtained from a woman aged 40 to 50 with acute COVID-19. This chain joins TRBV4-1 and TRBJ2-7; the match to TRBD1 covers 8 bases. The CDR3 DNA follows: TGCGCCAGCAGCCATGAATCCGGGACAGGCTACGAGCAGTACTTC. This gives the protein CASSHESGTGYEQYF.